This TCR beta chain is drawn from a study of control samples from healthy donors and cancer patients. The CDR3 covers 14 residues. Germline CDR1 reads SGHDT; CDR2 reads YYEEEE. The V end lost 6 bases, the J end lost 5 bases, and 17 bases lay between the germline ends. Produced via immunoSEQ multiplex PCR; TCRdb's table is partial and in-frame only. Among some 74,000 clones, less than 95% were seen once, and the ten largest hold over 2.5%. The source is a woman in her 30s in good health. The rearrangement joins TRBV5-6 to TRBJ2-5; D gene unclear. The sequencing sample was made of blood. CDR3 residues: CASNPTGALETQYF. The CDR3 coding sequence is TGTGCCAGCAACCCGACTGGTGCGCTCGAGACCCAGTACTTC.